This T cell receptor (beta chain) was sequenced in a study of CD8 T cells in ankylosing spondylitis. This clonotype has just a few counts. TCRdb itself ran the 5' RACE reads through MiXCR, one entry per CDR3 protein. The sample shows approximately 350,000 distinct CDR3 sequences, approximately 22% of them seen only once. The V and J ends lost 0 bases and 9 bases respectively, with 9 bases between them. The CDR3 has 13 amino acids. Per the germline V gene, CDR1 is ENHRY and CDR2 is SYGVKD. This TCR was recovered from a male donor with ankylosing spondylitis or in good health (not recorded which). Sequenced input: blood, either unsorted or a sorted T cell fraction (not recorded which). J is TRBJ2-1 and V is TRBV10-3; D gene uncertain. The CDR3 sequence: CAISESVLTEQFF. DNA of the CDR3: TGTGCCATCAGTGAGTCGGTTCTGACTGAGCAGTTCTTC.